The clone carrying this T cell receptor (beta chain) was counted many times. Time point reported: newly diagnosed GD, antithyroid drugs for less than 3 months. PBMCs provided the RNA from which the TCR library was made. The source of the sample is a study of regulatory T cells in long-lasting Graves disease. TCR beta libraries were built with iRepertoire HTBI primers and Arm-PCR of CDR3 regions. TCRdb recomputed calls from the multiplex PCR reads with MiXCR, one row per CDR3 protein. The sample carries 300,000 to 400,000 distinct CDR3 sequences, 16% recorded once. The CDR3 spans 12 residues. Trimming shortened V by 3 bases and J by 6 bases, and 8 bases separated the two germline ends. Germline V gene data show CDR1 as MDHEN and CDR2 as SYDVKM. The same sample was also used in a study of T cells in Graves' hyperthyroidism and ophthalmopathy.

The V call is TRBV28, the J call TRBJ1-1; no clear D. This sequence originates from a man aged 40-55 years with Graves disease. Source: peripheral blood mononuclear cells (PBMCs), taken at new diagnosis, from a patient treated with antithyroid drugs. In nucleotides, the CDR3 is TGTGCCAGCAGTTTTCCTGCTCCTGAAGCTTTCTTT. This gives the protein CASSFPAPEAFF. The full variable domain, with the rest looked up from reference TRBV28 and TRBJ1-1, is DVKVTQSSRYLVKRTGEKVFLECVQDMDHENMFWYRQDPGLGLRLIYFSYDVKMKEKGDIPEGYSVSREKKERFSLILESASTNQTSMYLCASSFPAPEAFFGQGTRLTVV.